The 28 T cell receptor beta chains below were found in one sample sequenced in a study of T cells in Graves' hyperthyroidism and ophthalmopathy. TCR beta CDR3 sequences were amplified from RNA transcripts. The HTBI primer set served for first-round RT-PCR of the TCR CDR3. TCRdb reprocessed the multiplex PCR reads with MiXCR, giving one entry per CDR3 protein. This sample has approximately 690,000 distinct CDR3 sequences; 14% occur once, and the top ten carry around 12%. The specimen sequenced was blood. Receptors were obtained from a woman between 45 and 60 years old with Graves' ophthalmopathy.

This clonotype was recorded at least ten times. The gene calls are TRBV20-1 and TRBJ2-3; D remains unclear. Looked up from germline, CDR1 is DFQATT and CDR2 is SNEGSKA (reference sequence). The CDR3 has 13 amino acids. Trimming took off 5 bases at V and 1 base at J, with 10 bases between the two ends. CDR3 coding DNA: TGCAGTGCTTATCCCGGTGGCACAGATACGCAGTATTTT. It is translated as CSAYPGGTDTQYF.

In this sample, this clonotype turned up many times. This chain connects TRBV30 to TRBJ2-7, with 9 bases identical to TRBD2. The junction had 13 bases not matched to a gene; V was cut back by 5 bases and J by 2 bases. The length of the CDR3 is 16 residues. Germline V lookup: CDR1 GTSNPN, CDR2 SVGIG (reference sequence). The CDR3: CAWGGYSGSPTYEQYF. DNA of the CDR3: TGTGCCTGGGGGGGATATAGCGGGAGCCCCACCTACGAGCAGTACTTC.

V and J are TRBV2 and TRBJ2-7; weak D call: TRBD1 (7 bases). Trimming left V 8 bases short and J 4 bases short, with 15 bases between. In germline, CDR1 is SNHLY, CDR2 FYNNEI. The CDR3 sequence is 13 residues long. In DNA form, the CDR3 reads TGTGCCAGCGGAGGGGGCTTGGGGTACGAGCAGTACTTC. Translated: CASGGGLGYEQYF. Together with reference TRBV2 and TRBJ2-7, the CDR3 gives the full variable domain: EPEVTQTPSHQVTQMGQEVILRCVPISNHLYFYWYRQILGQKVEFLVSFYNNEISEKSEIFDDQFSVERPDGSNFTLKIRSTKLEDSAMYFCASGGGLGYEQYFGPGTRLTVT.

This clonotype came up many times. V and J are TRBV28 and TRBJ1-1; a possible D gene is TRBD1 (6 bases). Germline values: CDR1 MDHEN, CDR2 SYDVKM. The V and J ends lost 6 bases and 0 bases respectively, with 20 bases between them. CDR3 size: 17 residues. CDR3 DNA sequence: TGTGCCAGCAGACCGCGGATCCGGGACACTCTGAACACTGAAGCTTTCTTT. It encodes CASRPRIRDTLNTEAFF.

This clonotype came up a few times. The CDR3 loop is CASREQILGGRATGELFF. The CDR3 DNA follows: TGTGCCAGCAGGGAACAAATTTTGGGCGGGAGGGCCACCGGGGAGCTGTTTTTT. The J gene is TRBJ2-2, the V gene TRBV6-2 or TRBV6-3, with 9 bases identical to TRBD2. The CDR3 length is 18 residues. Germline V gives CDR1 MNHEY, CDR2 SVGEGT. The V and J ends lost 6 bases and 4 bases, in that order; junction bases with no gene match: 15.

This clonotype was seen at least ten times. The rearrangement links TRBV10-3 to TRBJ2-5; D is perhaps TRBD1 or TRBD2 (5 bases each). V was trimmed by 7 bases and J by 3 bases, leaving 9 bases between them. The germline gives CDR1 ENHRY, CDR2 SYGVKD. The CDR3 totals 12 residues. In nucleotides, the CDR3 is TGTGCCATCAAGGGGACGGAAGAGACCCAGTACTTC. Translation: CAIKGTEETQYF.

The rearrangement uses TRBV24-1 and TRBJ2-7; TRBD1 aligns across 7 bases. This CDR3 spans 17 amino acids. The germline gives CDR1 KGHDR, CDR2 SFDVKD. Germline trimming cut 2 bases from V and 0 bases from J; bases unmatched to any gene: 9. The CDR3 coding sequence is TGTGCCACCAGTGATTCAGGAAAGGGACAGAGCTCCTACGAGCAGTACTTC. Translated: CATSDSGKGQSSYEQYF.

This clonotype was observed many times. The chain links TRBV2 to TRBJ1-1, with 8 bases identical to TRBD1. The CDR3 is 14 amino acids. The germline CDR1 and CDR2 sequences are SNHLY and FYNNEI. The V segment lost 4 bases and the J segment 5 bases; nucleotides outside the gene matches: 6. The DNA for the CDR3 is TGTGCCAGCAGTGTCCGGACAGGGCATACTGAAGCTTTCTTT. This encodes CASSVRTGHTEAFF.

J is TRBJ1-2 and V is TRBV20-1; 8 nucleotides agree with TRBD1. With 8 bases clipped from V and 2 bases from J, the junction kept 10 bases outside the gene matches. Germline CDR1 DFQATT, CDR2 SNEGSKA (reference sequence). The CDR3 contains 14 residues. The CDR3 sequence is CSPPIRTGNYGYTF. The CDR3 region has the DNA TGCAGTCCCCCGATCCGGACAGGGAACTATGGCTACACCTTC.

The DNA for the CDR3 is TGTGCCAGCAGTGAAGGGCCGTTTTGGGACAATGAGCAGTTCTTC. Its translation: CASSEGPFWDNEQFF. The V gene is TRBV6-1, the J gene TRBJ2-1; D gene uncertain. CDR1 MNHNS and CDR2 SASEGT come from the germline V gene. The V gene lost 1 base and the J gene lost 5 bases, with 12 bases spanning the gap. CDR3 length equals 15 residues.

The chain joins TRBV20-1 to TRBJ2-1; D is possibly TRBD2 (6 bases). The CDR3 loop spans 14 amino acids. Germline V gene lookup returns CDR1 DFQATT and CDR2 SNEGSKA (reference sequence). With 0 bases removed from V and 9 bases from J, the gap between germline ends came to 15 bases. The DNA of the CDR3 is TGCAGTGCTAGAGACGCGGGATTGGGCGGTGAGCAGTTCTTC. Translated: CSARDAGLGGEQFF.

This clonotype was observed a handful of times. The V gene is TRBV7-9, the J gene TRBJ2-1; 9 bases are shared with TRBD2. Looked up from germline, CDR1 is SEHNR and CDR2 is FQNEAQ (reference sequence). V was clipped by 8 bases and J by 7 bases; unmatched bases: 3. The CDR3 is 12 residues long. The CDR3 nucleotides are TGTGCCAGCGTTAGCGGGAGTAATGAGCAGTTCTTC. Protein sequence: CASVSGSNEQFF.

The chain employs TRBV6-5 and TRBJ2-2, with 11 bases matching TRBD2. The CDR3 has 17 amino acids. J was trimmed by 2 bases and V by 6 bases; bases with no gene match: 8. Germline V gene sequence: CDR1 MNHEY, CDR2 SVGAGI. CDR3 coding DNA: TGTGCCAGCAGCGTTACTAGCGGGGGATTTAACACCGGGGAGCTGTTTTTT. Its protein product is CASSVTSGGFNTGELFF.

This clonotype was observed at least ten times. The V and J genes are TRBV12-3 or TRBV12-4 and TRBJ2-1, with D uncertain. CDR3 length equals 14 residues. V was shortened by 6 bases and J by 9 bases, with 18 bases between the two germline ends. CDR3 in amino acids: CASSLNSPSAEQFF. The CDR3 DNA reads as TGTGCCAGCAGCTTGAACTCTCCGTCCGCTGAGCAGTTCTTC.

This clonotype was picked up many times. The V gene is TRBV12-3 or TRBV12-4, the J gene TRBJ1-3; D unclear. CDR3 length: 16 amino acids. Deletions cut 6 bases from V and 0 bases from J, with 15 bases between. The CDR3 loop is CASRIYVGNSGNTIYF. In DNA form, the CDR3 reads TGTGCCAGCAGAATTTATGTGGGGAACTCTGGAAACACCATATATTTT.

This clonotype was found many times. The V gene is TRBV2, the J gene TRBJ2-4, with 7 bases fitting TRBD2. Losses at the gene ends were 7 bases for V and 5 bases for J; bases not matched to a gene: 2. This CDR3 is 12 amino acids long. Germline V gene sequence: CDR1 SNHLY, CDR2 FYNNEI. CDR3 amino acids: CASILAENIQYF. DNA for the CDR3: TGTGCCAGCATTCTAGCGGAAAACATTCAGTACTTC.

The chain couples TRBV28 to TRBJ2-2; TRBD1 aligns across 7 bases. Germline CDR1 is MDHEN and CDR2 is SYDVKM. CDR3 size: 15 residues. V lost 6 bases, J lost 2 bases, and 6 bases stayed unmatched. CDR3 in amino acids: CASSTRDSNTGELFF. The CDR3 bases are TGTGCCAGCAGCACCCGGGACAGCAACACCGGGGAGCTGTTTTTT. Looking up the rest from reference TRBV28 and TRBJ2-2 gives the full variable domain: DVKVTQSSRYLVKRTGEKVFLECVQDMDHENMFWYRQDPGLGLRLIYFSYDVKMKEKGDIPEGYSVSREKKERFSLILESASTNQTSMYLCASSTRDSNTGELFFGEGSRLTVL.

Ten or more counts support this clonotype. J is TRBJ1-1 and V is TRBV9; D is undetermined. V shed 0 bases and J shed 4 bases, with 7 bases lying between them. CDR1 and CDR2 (germline): SGDLS, YYNGEE. CDR3 size: 13 residues. The CDR3 region has the DNA TGTGCCAGCAGCGTAGCTGCGGTCACTGAAGCTTTCTTT. Translation gives CASSVAAVTEAFF.

This clonotype has just a few counts. The chain carries TRBV19 and TRBJ2-3, with a possible D match to TRBD1 (5 bases). CDR1 is LNHDA and CDR2 is SQIVND in the germline V gene (reference sequence). The CDR3 spans 12 residues. V dropped 2 bases and J dropped 5 bases, with 5 bases sitting between them. The CDR3 region is CASSIRGDTQYF. The CDR3 region has the DNA TGTGCCAGTAGTATAAGGGGAGATACGCAGTATTTT.

The V call is TRBV19, the J call TRBJ2-6; TRBD1 aligns across 7 bases. Trimming cost V 6 bases and J 0 bases; bases outside gene matches: 2. Germline V CDR1 and CDR2: LNHDA, SQIVND (reference sequence). The CDR3 loop spans 15 amino acids. This CDR3 is CASRGQSSGANVLTF. The CDR3 bases are TGTGCCAGTAGGGGACAGTCCTCTGGGGCCAACGTCCTGACTTTC.

The V call is TRBV7-3, the J call TRBJ2-2; D may correspond to TRBD1 or TRBD2 (5 bases each). Germline V gene sequence: CDR1 SGHTA, CDR2 FQGTGA. The CDR3 length is 16 residues. Trimming cost V 2 bases and J 5 bases, with 15 bases left between them. CDR3 residues: CASSLWQGAVTGELFF. The CDR3, as DNA: TGTGCCAGCAGCTTATGGCAGGGAGCGGTTACCGGGGAGCTGTTTTTT.

The chain couples TRBV5-1 to TRBJ1-1, with 8 positions matching TRBD1. This CDR3 is 14 amino acids long. Germline V gene sequence: CDR1 SGHRS, CDR2 YFSETQ. V trimming: 3 bases; J trimming: 5 bases; junction bases outside the gene matches: 6. As DNA, the CDR3 is TGCGCCAGCAGCTCCGGACAGGGAGATACTGAAGCTTTCTTT. Amino acid sequence: CASSSGQGDTEAFF.

Many counts were recorded for this clonotype. The V call is TRBV29-1, the J call TRBJ1-1; a possible D gene is TRBD1 (5 bases). Between the trimmed V and J ends, which lost 6 bases and 5 bases, there was a span of 16 bases. From germline, CDR1 is SQVTM and CDR2 ANQGSEA. This CDR3 region has 13 residues. In DNA, the CDR3 is TGCAGCGTGGCCAGGTTGGGGGGAACTGAAGCTTTCTTT. Translation: CSVARLGGTEAFF.

This clonotype was counted a few times. V usage is TRBV5-6 and J usage is TRBJ1-1; D might be TRBD1 (6 bases). The CDR3 has 14 residues. V was pared by 2 bases and J by 1 base, with 9 bases between. The germline V gene has CDR1 SGHDT and CDR2 YYEEEE. The CDR3 nucleotides are TGTGCCAGCAGCTTCCGGGACACGAACACTGAAGCTTTCTTT. This gives the protein CASSFRDTNTEAFF.

The rearrangement uses TRBV30 and TRBJ1-1; D may be TRBD1 (5 bases). The CDR3 has 13 amino acids. Germline CDR1 is GTSNPN and CDR2 is SVGIG (reference sequence). Trimming removed 5 bases from V and 2 bases from J, with 12 bases in between. The CDR3 spells CAWERGINTEAFF. Written as DNA, the CDR3 is TGTGCCTGGGAGCGGGGGATTAACACTGAAGCTTTCTTT.

This chain joins TRBV4-1 and TRBJ2-7, with 7 bases aligning to TRBD1. V was pared by 3 bases and J by 3 bases, with 8 bases of the junction left unmatched. The CDR3 has 15 residues. Germline assignment: CDR1 MGHRA and CDR2 YSYEKL. This chain's CDR3 is CASSHGRGFVYEQYF. The CDR3, as DNA: TGCGCCAGCAGCCACGGCAGGGGGTTTGTCTACGAGCAGTACTTC.

This clonotype was seen many times. The chain employs TRBV7-3 and TRBJ2-2; D perhaps matches TRBD2 (5 bases). V was pared by 4 bases and J by 1 base, with 7 bases between. The CDR3 is 14 amino acids. The V gene's germline CDR1 is SGHTA and CDR2 FQGTGA. CDR3 sequence (DNA): TGTGCCAGCAGCTCCAGCGGGAACACCGGGGAGCTGTTTTTT. This codes for CASSSSGNTGELFF. The full variable domain, in which reference TRBV7-3 and TRBJ2-2 provide the parts outside the CDR3, is GAGVSQTPSNKVTEKGKYVELRCDPISGHTALYWYRQSLGQGPEFLIYFQGTGAADDSGLPNDRFFAVRPEGSVSTLKIQRTERGDSAVYLCASSSSGNTGELFFGEGSRLTVL.

A word on this clonotype: An end of the junction does not agree with germline; a read error may underlie this. The chain carries TRBV20-1 and TRBJ1-2; D is uncertain. The CDR3 length is 14 residues. Germline CDR1 and CDR2: DFQATT and SNEGSKA (reference sequence). The CDR3 sequence: CSARGPATNYDYTF. The CDR3 DNA reads as TGCAGTGCTAGAGGTCCAGCGACAAACTATGACTACACCTTC.